This TCR beta chain came from a study of blood T cell repertoires in COVID-19. Study summary: Acute and convalescent COVID-19 samples came from the United States, Italy and Spain. Sample material is recorded as cDNA or gDNA derived from T cells, B-cell-depleted T cells, or PBMCs.

Trimming left V 3 bases short and J 7 bases short, with 27 bases between. The CDR3 consists of 18 residues. Germline V gives CDR1 MNHEY, CDR2 SVGEGT. Study processing details: Amplification of reference gene primers was used by the study to estimate nucleated cell counts. TCRdb keeps only in-frame clones here, not all; method: immunoSEQ multiplex PCR. V and J calls and clone size follow that table, whereas D and trimming were derived from the DNA. The table lists roughly 180,000 clones, around 85% of them singletons. The chain carries TRBV6-2 or TRBV6-3 and TRBJ1-2; tentative D call: TRBD1 (5 bases). The receptor was derived from a man between 65 and 85 years old with active or convalescent COVID-19. What was sequenced was peripheral blood. The CDR3, as DNA: TGTGCCAGCAGTTATCTATTGGGGGGATCTACCCTCGGACCTGGCTACACCTTC. Translated: CASSYLLGGSTLGPGYTF.